This T cell receptor beta chain was documented in a study of siplizumab effects on memory and regulatory T cells. The V end was cut by 1 base, the J end by 2 bases, with 12 bases between. This CDR3 has 16 residues. Per the germline V gene, CDR1 is SGHAT and CDR2 is FQNNGV. Assay: immunoSEQ multiplex PCR; the TCRdb copy retains only in-frame clones and omits some. The data show roughly 100,000 clones, around 93% seen once. This receptor was obtained from a human donor in good health. Source material: CD4+ T cells sorted from blood. The chain is built from TRBV11-2 and TRBJ1-5; D unclear. CDR3 region: CASSLGRGRGNQPQHF. DNA of the CDR3: TGTGCCAGCAGCTTAGGGCGGGGTCGGGGCAATCAGCCCCAGCATTTT.